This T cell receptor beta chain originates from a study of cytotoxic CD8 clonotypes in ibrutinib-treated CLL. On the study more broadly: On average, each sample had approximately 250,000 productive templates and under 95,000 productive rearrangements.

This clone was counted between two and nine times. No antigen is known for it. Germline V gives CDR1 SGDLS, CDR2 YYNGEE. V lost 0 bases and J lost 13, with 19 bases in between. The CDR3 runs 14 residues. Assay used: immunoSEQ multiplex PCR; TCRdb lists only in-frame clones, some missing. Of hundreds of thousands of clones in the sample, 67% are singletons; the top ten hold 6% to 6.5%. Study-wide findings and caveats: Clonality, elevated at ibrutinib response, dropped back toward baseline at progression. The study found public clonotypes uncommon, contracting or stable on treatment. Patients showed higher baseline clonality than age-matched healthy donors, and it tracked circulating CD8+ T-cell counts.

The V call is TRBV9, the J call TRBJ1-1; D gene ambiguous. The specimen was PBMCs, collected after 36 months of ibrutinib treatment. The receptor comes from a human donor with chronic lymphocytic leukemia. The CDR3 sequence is CASSVALWTPVGFF. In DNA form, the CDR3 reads TGTGCCAGCAGCGTAGCTCTTTGGACCCCCGTGGGTTTCTTT.